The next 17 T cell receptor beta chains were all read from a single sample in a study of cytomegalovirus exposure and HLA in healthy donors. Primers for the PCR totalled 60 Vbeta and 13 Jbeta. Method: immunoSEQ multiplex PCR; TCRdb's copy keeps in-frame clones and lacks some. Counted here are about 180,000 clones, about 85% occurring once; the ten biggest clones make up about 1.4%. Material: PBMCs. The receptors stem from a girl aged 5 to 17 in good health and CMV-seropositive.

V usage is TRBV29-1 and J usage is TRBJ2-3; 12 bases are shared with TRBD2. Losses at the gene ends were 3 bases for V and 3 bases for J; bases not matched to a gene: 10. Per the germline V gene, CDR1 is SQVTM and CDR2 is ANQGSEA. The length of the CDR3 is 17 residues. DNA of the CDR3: TGCAGCGTTGAGAGGTATCAGACTAGCGGGAGTACAGATACGCAGTATTTT. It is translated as CSVERYQTSGSTDTQYF.

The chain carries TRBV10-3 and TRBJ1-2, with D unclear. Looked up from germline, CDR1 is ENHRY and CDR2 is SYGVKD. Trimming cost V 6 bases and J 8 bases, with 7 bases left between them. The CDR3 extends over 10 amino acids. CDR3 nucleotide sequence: TGTGCCATCAGGGGTAGCGGCTACACCTTC. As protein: CAIRGSGYTF.

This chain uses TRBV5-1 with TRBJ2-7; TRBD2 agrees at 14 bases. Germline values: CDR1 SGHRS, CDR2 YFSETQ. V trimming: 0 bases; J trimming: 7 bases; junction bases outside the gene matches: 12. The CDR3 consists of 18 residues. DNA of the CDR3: TGCGCCAGCAGCTTGGAAGCTAGACTAGCGGGAGGGCCGGTAGAGCAGTACTTC. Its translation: CASSLEARLAGGPVEQYF.

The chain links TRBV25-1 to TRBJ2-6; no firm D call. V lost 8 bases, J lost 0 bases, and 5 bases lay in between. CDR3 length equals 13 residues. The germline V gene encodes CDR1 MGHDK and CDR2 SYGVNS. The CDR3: CASLSSGANVLTF. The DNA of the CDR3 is TGTGCCAGCTTGAGCTCTGGGGCCAACGTCCTGACTTTC.

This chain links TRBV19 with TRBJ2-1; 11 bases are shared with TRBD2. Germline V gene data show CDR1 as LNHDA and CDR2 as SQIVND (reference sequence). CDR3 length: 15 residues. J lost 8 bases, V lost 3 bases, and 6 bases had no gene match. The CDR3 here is CASSILAGGLDEQFF. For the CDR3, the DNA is TGTGCCAGTAGTATTTTAGCGGGAGGGCTGGATGAGCAGTTCTTC.

CDR3 sequence reads: CASSLAGRAWGDTQYF. CDR3 DNA: TGTGCCAGCAGCTTGGCAGGGAGGGCCTGGGGAGATACGCAGTATTTT. The chain employs TRBV5-4 and TRBJ2-3; the match to TRBD2 covers 7 bases. Germline assignment: CDR1 SGHNT and CDR2 YYREEE (reference sequence). Germline trimming cut 0 bases from V and 5 bases from J; bases unmatched to any gene: 9. The CDR3 loop spans 16 amino acids.

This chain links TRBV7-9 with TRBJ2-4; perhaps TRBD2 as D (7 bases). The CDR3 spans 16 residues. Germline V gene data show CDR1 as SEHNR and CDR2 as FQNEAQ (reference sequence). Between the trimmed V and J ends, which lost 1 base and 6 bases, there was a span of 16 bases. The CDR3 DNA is TGTGCCAGCAGCTTAGACCCGGGGGGCCTGGGAAACATTCAGTACTTC. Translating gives CASSLDPGGLGNIQYF.

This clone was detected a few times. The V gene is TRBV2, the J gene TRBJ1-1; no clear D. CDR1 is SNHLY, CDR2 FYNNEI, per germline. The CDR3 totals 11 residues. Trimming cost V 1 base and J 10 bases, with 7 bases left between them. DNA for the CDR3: TGTGCCAGCAGTGAAGACGGAGGAGCTTTCTTT. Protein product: CASSEDGGAFF.

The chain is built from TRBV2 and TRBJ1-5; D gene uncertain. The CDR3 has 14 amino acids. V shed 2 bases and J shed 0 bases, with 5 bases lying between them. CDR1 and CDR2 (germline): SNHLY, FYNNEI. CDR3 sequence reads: CASSENTSNQPQHF. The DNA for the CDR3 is TGTGCCAGCAGTGAAAACACTAGCAATCAGCCCCAGCATTTT.

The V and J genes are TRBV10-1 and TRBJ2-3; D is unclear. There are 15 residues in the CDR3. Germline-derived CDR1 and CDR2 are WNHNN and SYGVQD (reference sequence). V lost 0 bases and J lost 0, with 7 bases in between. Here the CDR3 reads CASSESITSTDTQYF. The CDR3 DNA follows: TGCGCCAGCAGTGAGTCGATTACTAGCACAGATACGCAGTATTTT.

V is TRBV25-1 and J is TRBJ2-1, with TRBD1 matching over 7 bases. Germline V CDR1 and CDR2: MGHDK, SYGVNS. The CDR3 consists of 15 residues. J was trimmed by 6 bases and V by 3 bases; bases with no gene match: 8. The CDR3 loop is CASSDGRGIVNEQFF. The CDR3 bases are TGTGCCAGCAGTGATGGCAGGGGGATTGTCAATGAGCAGTTCTTC.

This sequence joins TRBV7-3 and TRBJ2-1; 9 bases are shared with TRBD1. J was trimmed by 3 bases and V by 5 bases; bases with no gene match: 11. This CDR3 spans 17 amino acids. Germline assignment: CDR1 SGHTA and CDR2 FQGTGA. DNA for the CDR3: TGTGCCAGCAGCCGCTATGCCGGGACAGGGCTCTACAATGAGCAGTTCTTC. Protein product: CASSRYAGTGLYNEQFF.

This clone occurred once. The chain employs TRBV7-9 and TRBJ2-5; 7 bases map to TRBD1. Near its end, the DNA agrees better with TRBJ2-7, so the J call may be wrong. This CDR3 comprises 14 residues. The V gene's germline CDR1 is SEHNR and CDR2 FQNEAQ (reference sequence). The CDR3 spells CASSLRGPVYEQYF. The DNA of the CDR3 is TGTGCCAGCAGCTTGAGGGGGCCCGTCTACGAGCAGTACTTC.

CDR3 residues: CASSPPVSDTQYF. CDR3 nucleotides: TGTGCCAGCTCACCACCTGTCTCAGATACGCAGTATTTT. The V gene is TRBV18, the J gene TRBJ2-3, with D unclear. Trimming took 0 bases from V and 4 from J, leaving 5 bases between them. Germline loops: CDR1 KGHSH, CDR2 LQKENI. The CDR3 spans 13 residues.

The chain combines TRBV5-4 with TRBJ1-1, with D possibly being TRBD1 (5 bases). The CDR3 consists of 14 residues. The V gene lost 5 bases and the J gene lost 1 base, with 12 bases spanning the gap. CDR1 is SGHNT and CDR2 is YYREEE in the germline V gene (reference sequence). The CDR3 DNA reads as TGTGCCAGCAGGGCCTGGGGGGGGAACACTGAAGCTTTCTTT. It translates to CASRAWGGNTEAFF.

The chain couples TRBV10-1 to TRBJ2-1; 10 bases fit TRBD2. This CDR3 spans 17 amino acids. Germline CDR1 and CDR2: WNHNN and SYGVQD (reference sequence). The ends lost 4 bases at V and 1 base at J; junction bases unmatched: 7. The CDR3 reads CASSASRAGGSYNEQFF. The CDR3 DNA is TGCGCCAGCAGTGCCTCGCGAGCGGGGGGGTCCTACAATGAGCAGTTCTTC.

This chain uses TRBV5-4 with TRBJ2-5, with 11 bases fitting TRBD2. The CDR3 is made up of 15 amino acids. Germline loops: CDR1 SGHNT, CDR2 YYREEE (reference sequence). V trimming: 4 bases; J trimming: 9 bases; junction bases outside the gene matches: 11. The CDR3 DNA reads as TGTGCCAGCAGCCACTGGACTAGCGGGCCCGAGGCCCAGTACTTC. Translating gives CASSHWTSGPEAQYF.